The 2 T cell receptor beta chains in this list originate from one sample, sequenced in a study of blood T cell repertoires in COVID-19. The table came from immunoSEQ multiplex PCR; TCRdb's copy has only in-frame clones and leaves some out. The sample records 50,000 to 70,000 clones, 80% to 95% being singletons. The sequenced sample consisted of peripheral blood. The receptors were sampled from a woman older than 75 with active COVID-19.

This clone was detected only once. V is TRBV6-5 and J is TRBJ2-1; D not certain. This CDR3 region has 15 residues. V gave up 7 bases and J gave up 1 base, with 14 bases separating them. Germline V gene data show CDR1 as MNHEY and CDR2 as SVGAGI. CDR3 coding DNA: TGTGCCAGCAAACCGACTTTGGGTTCCTACAATGAGCAGTTCTTC. Residues: CASKPTLGSYNEQFF.

The chain carries TRBV7-8 and TRBJ2-2; TRBD2 agrees at 7 bases. This CDR3 has 16 residues. In germline, CDR1 is SGHVS, CDR2 FQNEAQ. The ends lost 4 bases at V and 5 bases at J; junction bases unmatched: 10. The CDR3 coding sequence is TGTGCCAGCAGCTCTTTAGCGGGTAGGACGACCGGGGAGCTGTTTTTT. It encodes CASSSLAGRTTGELFF.